The 6 T cell receptor beta chains in this list originate from one sample, sequenced in a study of T-cell reconstitution after alpha-beta-depleted transplantation in children. The TCRbeta library was prepared with unique molecular identifiers. TCRdb redid the calling of the PCR reads with MiXCR, one entry per CDR3 protein. Among roughly 610,000 distinct CDR3 sequences, roughly 10% were seen once, and the ten largest hold about 4.3%. Material: PBMCs from the stem cell graft donor, obtained from the stem cell graft. The source is a human donor who donated a stem cell graft to a child with acute myeloid leukemia.

This clonotype was picked up a small number of times. The chain has TRBV11-2 and TRBJ2-1; 12 bases fit TRBD2. The CDR3 is 16 residues long. Germline V lookup: CDR1 SGHAT, CDR2 FQNNGV. V lost 5 bases, J lost 3 bases, and 5 bases stayed unmatched. The CDR3 region has the DNA TGTGCCAGCAGCCACCGGACTAGCGGGATCTACAATGAGCAGTTCTTC. This translates into CASSHRTSGIYNEQFF.

This clonotype has a count of ten or more. The V call is TRBV27, the J call TRBJ2-7, with D perhaps matching TRBD1 (6 bases). V was shortened by 4 bases and J by 0 bases, with 16 bases between the two germline ends. This CDR3 is built from 16 residues. The germline gives CDR1 MNHEY, CDR2 SMNVEV (reference sequence). In nucleotides, the CDR3 is TGTGCCAGCAGTTCCCCCAGGGGAATAAGCTCCTACGAGCAGTACTTC. Translating gives CASSSPRGISSYEQYF.

The V gene is TRBV3-1, the J gene TRBJ1-2, with D tentatively TRBD1 (6 bases). V lost 4 bases to trimming and J lost 8 bases, with 14 bases between them. There are 13 residues in the CDR3. Germline assignment: CDR1 LGHDT and CDR2 YNNKEL (reference sequence). This CDR3 is CASSPSGAQGYTF. In nucleotides, the CDR3 is TGTGCCAGCAGCCCCTCAGGGGCCCAGGGCTACACCTTC. Looking up the rest from reference TRBV3-1 and TRBJ1-2 gives the full variable domain: DTAVSQTPKYLVTQMGNDKSIKCEQNLGHDTMYWYKQDSKKFLKIMFSYNNKELIINETVPNRFSPKSPDKAHLNLHINSLELGDSAVYFCASSPSGAQGYTFGSGTRLTVV.

The chain joins TRBV5-1 to TRBJ2-1, with D possibly TRBD2 on 5 matching bases. Per the germline V gene, CDR1 is SGHRS and CDR2 is YFSETQ. This CDR3 has 18 amino acids. Trimming took 4 bases from V and 0 from J, leaving 20 bases between them. The CDR3 loop reads CASSPRVAGRSSYNEQFF. The CDR3 region has the DNA TGCGCCAGCAGCCCCCGAGTGGCGGGTAGGAGCTCCTACAATGAGCAGTTCTTC. The whole variable domain, remainder taken from reference TRBV5-1 and TRBJ2-1, is KAGVTQTPRYLIKTRGQQVTLSCSPISGHRSVSWYQQTPGQGLQFLFEYFSETQRNKGNFPGRFSGRQFSNSRSEMNVSTLELGDSALYLCASSPRVAGRSSYNEQFFGPGTRLTVL.

This chain uses TRBV28 with TRBJ2-2, with D unresolved. The V end was cut by 1 base, the J end by 6 bases, with 9 bases between. The CDR3 contains 14 residues. Germline CDR1 reads MDHEN; CDR2 reads SYDVKM. In nucleotides, the CDR3 is TGTGCCAGCAGTTTATACCTGGCAGCCGGGGAGCTGTTTTTT. As protein: CASSLYLAAGELFF.

This clonotype was detected many times. The rearrangement uses TRBV20-1 and TRBJ2-4; D remains ambiguous. V lost 2 bases and J lost 0, with 5 bases in between. CDR1 DFQATT and CDR2 SNEGSKA come from the germline V gene (reference sequence). The CDR3 loop spans 13 amino acids. Here the CDR3 reads CSARQVAKNIQYF. As DNA, the CDR3 is TGCAGTGCTAGACAGGTAGCCAAAAACATTCAGTACTTC.